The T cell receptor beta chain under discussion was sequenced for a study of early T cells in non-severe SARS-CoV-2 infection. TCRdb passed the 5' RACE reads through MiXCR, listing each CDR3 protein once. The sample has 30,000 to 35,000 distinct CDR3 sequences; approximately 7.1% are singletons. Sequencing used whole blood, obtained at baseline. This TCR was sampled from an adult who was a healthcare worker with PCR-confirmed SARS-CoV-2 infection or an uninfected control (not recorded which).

The CDR3 spells CAISQGSVGETQYF. DNA for the CDR3: TGTGCCATCAGCCAGGGATCAGTGGGGGAGACCCAGTACTTC. The chain recombines TRBV10-3 with TRBJ2-5, with a possible D match to TRBD1 (5 bases). Trimming cost V 6 bases and J 5 bases, with 16 bases left between them. The CDR3 has 14 residues. Germline V gene lookup returns CDR1 ENHRY and CDR2 SYGVKD.